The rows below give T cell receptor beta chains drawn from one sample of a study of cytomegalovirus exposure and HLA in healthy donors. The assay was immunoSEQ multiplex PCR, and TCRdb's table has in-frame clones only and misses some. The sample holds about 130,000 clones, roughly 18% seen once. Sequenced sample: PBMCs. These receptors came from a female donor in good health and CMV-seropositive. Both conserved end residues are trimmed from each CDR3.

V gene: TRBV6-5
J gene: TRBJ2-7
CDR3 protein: ASSPDRKLYEQY

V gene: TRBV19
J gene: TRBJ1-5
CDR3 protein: ASSPSGLGQPQH

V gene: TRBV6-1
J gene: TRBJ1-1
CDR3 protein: ASSEAHPGLRNTEAF

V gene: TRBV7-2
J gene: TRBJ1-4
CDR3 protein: ASSLGGIKEKLF

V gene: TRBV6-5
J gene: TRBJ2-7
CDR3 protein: ASRPDSSYEQY

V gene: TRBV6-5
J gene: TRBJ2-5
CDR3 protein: ASSYSQGLETQY

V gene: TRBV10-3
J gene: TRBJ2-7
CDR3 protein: AIRRGTPPEGEQY

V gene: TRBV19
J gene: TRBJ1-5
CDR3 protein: ASSIFRGGYSNQPQH

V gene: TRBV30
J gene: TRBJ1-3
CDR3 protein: AWTGGQGNTIY

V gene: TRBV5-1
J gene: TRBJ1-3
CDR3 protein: ASSVGQARRSGNTIY

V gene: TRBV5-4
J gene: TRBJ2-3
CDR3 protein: ASSFGGPTDTQY

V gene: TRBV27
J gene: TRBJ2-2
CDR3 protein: ASSLYLRGGSNTGELF

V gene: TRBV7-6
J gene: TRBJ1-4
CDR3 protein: ASSLGTANEKLF

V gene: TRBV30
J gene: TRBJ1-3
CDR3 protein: AWSADDQAISGNTIY

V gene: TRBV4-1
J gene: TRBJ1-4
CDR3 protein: ASSSNPRGLSTNEKLF

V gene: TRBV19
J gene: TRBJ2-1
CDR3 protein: ATIQSGNNEQF

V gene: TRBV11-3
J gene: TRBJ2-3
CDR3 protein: ASSLGLAVTDTQY

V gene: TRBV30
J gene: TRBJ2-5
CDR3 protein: AWSVQNKETQY

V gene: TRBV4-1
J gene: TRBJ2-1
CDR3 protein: ASSQRLAGEDEQF

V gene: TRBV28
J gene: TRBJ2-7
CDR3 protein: ASRERTSGSYEQY

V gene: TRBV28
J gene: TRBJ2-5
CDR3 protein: ASSLYLRAGGSETQY

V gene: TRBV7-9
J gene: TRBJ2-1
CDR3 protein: ASRPPGLGNEQF

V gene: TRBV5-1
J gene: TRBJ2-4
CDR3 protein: ASSDRDREGLAKNIQY

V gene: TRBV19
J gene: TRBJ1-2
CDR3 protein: ASSILGRDYGYT

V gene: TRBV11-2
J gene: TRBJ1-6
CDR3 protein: ASSLATGFYNSPLH

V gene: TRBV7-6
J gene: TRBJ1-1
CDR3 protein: ASSLGANTEAF

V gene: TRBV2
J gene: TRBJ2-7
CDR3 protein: ASSVGEGTYEQY

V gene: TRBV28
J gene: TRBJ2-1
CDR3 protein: ASSHSQGLAGGNEQF

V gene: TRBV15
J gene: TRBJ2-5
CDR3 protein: ATSREGKRQETQY

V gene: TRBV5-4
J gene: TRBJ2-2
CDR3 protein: ASSLGHPNTGELF

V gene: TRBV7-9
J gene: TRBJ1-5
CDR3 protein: ASSPTQGTPQH

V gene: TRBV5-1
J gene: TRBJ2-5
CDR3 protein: ASSLSLAGVETQY

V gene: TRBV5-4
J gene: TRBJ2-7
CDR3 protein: ASSPPGTGPSYEQY

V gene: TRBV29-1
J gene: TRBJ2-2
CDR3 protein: SVHRVGELF

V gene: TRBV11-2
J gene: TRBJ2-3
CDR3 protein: ASSLMGAASTDTQY

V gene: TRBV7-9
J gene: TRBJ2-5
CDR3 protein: ASSYSTGQETQY

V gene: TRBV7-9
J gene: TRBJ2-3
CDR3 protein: ASSSGSRTDTQY

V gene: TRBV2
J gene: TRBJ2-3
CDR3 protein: ASSEYGRGVSQY

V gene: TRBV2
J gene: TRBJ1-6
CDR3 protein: ASSGQGPHNSPLH